The clone carrying this T cell receptor beta chain was seen a handful of times. Its antigen is currently unknown. The data originate from a study of T cell repertoires in cytomegalovirus infection. Germline CDR1 is SGHAT and CDR2 is FQNNGV. The CDR3 spans 17 residues. V was trimmed by 1 base and J by 3 bases, leaving 18 bases between them. Via MiXCR, TCRdb re-called the reads, giving one row per CDR3 protein. This sample has a few hundred thousand distinct CDR3 sequences; just under 40% occur once, and the top ten carry more than 40%. The specimen was cultured PBMCs, collected from culture after CMV antigen stimulation. V gene TRBV11-2 combines with J gene TRBJ1-1; D is possibly TRBD1 (6 bases). The receptor was isolated from a human donor in good health (CMV status not recorded). Some clones in this sample may be carry-over from other donors' samples. CDR3: CASSLVSGGAPDTEAFF. The CDR3 DNA is TGTGCCAGCAGCTTAGTTTCTGGGGGCGCCCCGGACACTGAAGCTTTCTTT.